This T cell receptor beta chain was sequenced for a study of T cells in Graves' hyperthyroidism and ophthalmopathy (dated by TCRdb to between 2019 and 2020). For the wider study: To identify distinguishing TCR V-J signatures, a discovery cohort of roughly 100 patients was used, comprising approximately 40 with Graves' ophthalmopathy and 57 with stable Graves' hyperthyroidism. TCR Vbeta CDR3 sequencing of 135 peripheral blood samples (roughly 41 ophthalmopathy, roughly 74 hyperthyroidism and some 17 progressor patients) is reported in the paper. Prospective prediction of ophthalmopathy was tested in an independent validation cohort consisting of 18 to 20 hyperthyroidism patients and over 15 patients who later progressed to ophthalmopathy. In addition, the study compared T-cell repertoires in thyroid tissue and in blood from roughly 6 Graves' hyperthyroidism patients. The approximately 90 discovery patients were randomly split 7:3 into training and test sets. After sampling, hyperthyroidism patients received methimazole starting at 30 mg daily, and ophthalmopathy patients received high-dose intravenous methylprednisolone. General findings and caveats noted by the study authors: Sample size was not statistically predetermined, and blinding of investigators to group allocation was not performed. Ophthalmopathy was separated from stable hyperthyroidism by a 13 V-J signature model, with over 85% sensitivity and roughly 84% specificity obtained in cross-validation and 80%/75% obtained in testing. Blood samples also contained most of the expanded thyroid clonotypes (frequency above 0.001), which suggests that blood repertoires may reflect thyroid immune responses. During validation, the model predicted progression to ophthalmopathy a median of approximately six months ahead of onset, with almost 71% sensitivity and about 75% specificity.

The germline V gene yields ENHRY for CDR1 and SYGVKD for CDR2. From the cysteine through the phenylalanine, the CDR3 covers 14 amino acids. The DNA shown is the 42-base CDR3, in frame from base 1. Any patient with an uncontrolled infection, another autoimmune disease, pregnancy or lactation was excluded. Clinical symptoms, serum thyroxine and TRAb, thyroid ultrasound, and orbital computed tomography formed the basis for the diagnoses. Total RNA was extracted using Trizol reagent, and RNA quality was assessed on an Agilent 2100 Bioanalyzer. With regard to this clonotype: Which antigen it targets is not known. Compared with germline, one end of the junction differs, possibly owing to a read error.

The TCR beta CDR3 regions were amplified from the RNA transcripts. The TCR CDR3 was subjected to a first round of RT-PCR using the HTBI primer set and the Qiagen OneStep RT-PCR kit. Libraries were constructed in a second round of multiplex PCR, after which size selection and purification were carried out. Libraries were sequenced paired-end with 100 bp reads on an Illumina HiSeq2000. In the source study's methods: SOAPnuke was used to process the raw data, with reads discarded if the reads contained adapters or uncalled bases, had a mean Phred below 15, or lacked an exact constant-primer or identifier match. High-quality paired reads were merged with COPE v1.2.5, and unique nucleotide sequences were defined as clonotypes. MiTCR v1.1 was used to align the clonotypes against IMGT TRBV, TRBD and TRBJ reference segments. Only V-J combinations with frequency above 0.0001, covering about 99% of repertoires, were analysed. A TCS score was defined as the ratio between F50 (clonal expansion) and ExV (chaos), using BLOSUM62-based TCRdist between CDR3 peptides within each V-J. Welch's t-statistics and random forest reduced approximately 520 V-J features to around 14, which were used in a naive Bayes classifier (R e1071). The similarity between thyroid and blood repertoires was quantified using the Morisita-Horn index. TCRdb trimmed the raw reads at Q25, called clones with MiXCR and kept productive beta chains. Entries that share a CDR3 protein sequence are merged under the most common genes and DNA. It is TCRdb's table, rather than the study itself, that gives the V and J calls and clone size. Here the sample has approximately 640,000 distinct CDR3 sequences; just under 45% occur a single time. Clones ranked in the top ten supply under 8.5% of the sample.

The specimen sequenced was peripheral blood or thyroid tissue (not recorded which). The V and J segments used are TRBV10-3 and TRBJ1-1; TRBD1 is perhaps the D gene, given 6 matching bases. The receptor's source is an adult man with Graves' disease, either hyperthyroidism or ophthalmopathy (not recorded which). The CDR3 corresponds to CAVSGYREVTEAFF. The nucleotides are TGTGCCGTCAGTGGATACAGGGAGGTGACTGAAGCTTTCTTT.